The source of this T cell receptor (beta chain) is a study of response to subunit inactivated influenza vaccine. MiXCR, run by TCRdb on the RT-PCR reads, gives a single entry per CDR3 protein. The sample consists of around 480,000 distinct CDR3 sequences, approximately 9.9% of them appearing once. Whole-study findings and limits: Authors proposed each seasonal influenza vaccination draws in few new T cells.

As concerns this clonotype: The target antigen is unknown.

The V end was cut by 4 bases, the J end by 3 bases, with 20 bases between. This CDR3 is 16 amino acids long. The germline CDR1 and CDR2 sequences are SGHDT and YYEEEE. This specimen consisted of PBMCs from blood, obtained 35 to 45 days after vaccination. The receptor comes from a man aged 50 to 59 who received an inactivated influenza vaccine. The V gene is TRBV5-6, the J gene TRBJ2-7; a possible D gene is TRBD2 (6 bases). This CDR3 reads CASSVARGTSLYEQYF. The CDR3 region has the DNA TGTGCCAGCAGCGTGGCACGGGGGACTTCCCTCTACGAGCAGTACTTC.